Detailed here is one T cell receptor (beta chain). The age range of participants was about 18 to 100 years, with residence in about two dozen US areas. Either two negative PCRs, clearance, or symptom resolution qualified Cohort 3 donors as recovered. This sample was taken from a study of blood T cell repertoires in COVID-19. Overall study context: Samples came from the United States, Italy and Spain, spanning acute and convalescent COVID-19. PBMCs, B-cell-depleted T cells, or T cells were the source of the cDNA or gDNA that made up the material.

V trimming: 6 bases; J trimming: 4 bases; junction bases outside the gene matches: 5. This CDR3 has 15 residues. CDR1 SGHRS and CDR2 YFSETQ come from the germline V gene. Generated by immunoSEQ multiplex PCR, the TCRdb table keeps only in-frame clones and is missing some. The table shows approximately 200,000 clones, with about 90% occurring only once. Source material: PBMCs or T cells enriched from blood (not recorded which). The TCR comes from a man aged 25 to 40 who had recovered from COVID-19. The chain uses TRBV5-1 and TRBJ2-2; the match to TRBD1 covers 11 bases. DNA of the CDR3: TGCGCCAGCACGAGTGGGACAGGGGGCACCGGGGAGCTGTTTTTT. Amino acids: CASTSGTGGTGELFF.